This T cell receptor beta chain appears in the sequencing data of a study of cytomegalovirus exposure and HLA in healthy donors. Overall study results and limits: Apart from CMV serostatus, no immune exposure information was available. As a later analysis showed, a missense DCLRE1C variant was linked to trimming of TCR beta V- and J-genes. Earlier analysis found most TCR beta V segments productive about 87% or about 30% of the time. The study assumed roughly uniform donor sequencing depth for presence/absence analyses.

A few counts support this clone. Its cognate antigen is unknown. The CDR3 runs 16 residues. Trimming left V 6 bases short and J 6 bases short, with 21 bases between. Germline loops: CDR1 SGHKS, CDR2 YYEKEE (reference sequence). PCR was performed using 60 Vbeta and 13 Jbeta primers. Data came from immunoSEQ multiplex PCR; TCRdb stores just in-frame clones and leaves some out. The sample has some 190,000 clones, 80% to 90% seen once. Sequencing was carried out using PBMCs. The sequence came from a woman in her 30s in good health and CMV-seronegative. The chain couples TRBV5-5 to TRBJ2-2; tentatively, D is TRBD1 (6 bases). DNA of the CDR3: TGTGCCAGCACCAACTATGTCACAGGGAATCCCGGGGAGCTGTTTTTT. It is translated as CASTNYVTGNPGELFF.